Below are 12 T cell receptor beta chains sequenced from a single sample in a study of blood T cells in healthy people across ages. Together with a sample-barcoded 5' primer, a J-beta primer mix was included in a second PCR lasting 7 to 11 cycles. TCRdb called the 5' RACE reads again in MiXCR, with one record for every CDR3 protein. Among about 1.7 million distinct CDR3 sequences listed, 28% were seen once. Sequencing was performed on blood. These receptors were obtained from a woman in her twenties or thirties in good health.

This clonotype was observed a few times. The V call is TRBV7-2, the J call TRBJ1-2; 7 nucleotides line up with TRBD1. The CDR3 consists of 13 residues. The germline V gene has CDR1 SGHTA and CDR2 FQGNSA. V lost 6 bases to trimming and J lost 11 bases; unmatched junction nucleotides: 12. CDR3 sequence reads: CASRNDRAGGYTF. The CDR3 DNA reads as TGTGCCAGCAGAAACGACAGGGCGGGAGGGTACACCTTC.

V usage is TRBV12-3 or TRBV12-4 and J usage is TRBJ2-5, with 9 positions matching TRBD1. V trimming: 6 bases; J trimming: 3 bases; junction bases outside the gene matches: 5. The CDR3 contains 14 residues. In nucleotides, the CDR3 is TGTGCCAGCAGGAGGACAGGGGAGGAAGAGACCCAGTACTTC. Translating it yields CASRRTGEEETQYF.

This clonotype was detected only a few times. Here the CDR3 reads CSARLRDRDGYTF. CDR3 nucleotide sequence: TGCAGTGCTAGACTCCGGGACCGAGATGGCTACACCTTC. The rearrangement links TRBV20-1 to TRBJ1-2; a possible D gene is TRBD1 (5 bases). From germline, CDR1 is DFQATT and CDR2 SNEGSKA (reference sequence). The CDR3 runs to 13 residues. V lost 2 bases, J lost 6 bases, and 13 bases lay in between.

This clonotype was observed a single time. The chain's CDR3 is CASRWPINTGELFF. CDR3 in DNA: TGTGCCAGCAGATGGCCGATTAACACCGGGGAGCTGTTTTTT. The J gene is TRBJ2-2, the V gene TRBV6-2 or TRBV6-3, with no clear D. Germline V lookup: CDR1 MNHEY, CDR2 SVGEGT. Between the trimmed V and J ends, which lost 6 bases and 2 bases, there was a span of 10 bases. This CDR3 comprises 14 residues.

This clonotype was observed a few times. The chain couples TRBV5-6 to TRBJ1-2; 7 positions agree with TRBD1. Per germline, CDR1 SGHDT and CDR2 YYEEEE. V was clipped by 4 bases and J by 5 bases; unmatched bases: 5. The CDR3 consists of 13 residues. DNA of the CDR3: TGTGCCAGCAGCGTGGGACAGAAGTATGGCTACACCTTC. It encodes CASSVGQKYGYTF.

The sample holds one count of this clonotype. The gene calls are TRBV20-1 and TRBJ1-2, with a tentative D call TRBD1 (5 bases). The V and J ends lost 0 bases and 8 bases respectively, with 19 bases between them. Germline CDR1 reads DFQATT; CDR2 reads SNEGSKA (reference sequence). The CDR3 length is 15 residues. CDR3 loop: CSARDLGRGGGGYTF. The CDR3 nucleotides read TGCAGTGCTAGAGATTTGGGCCGCGGGGGAGGCGGCTACACCTTC.

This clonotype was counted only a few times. The CDR3 loop is CASSPVGGPRTYNSPLHF. In DNA, the CDR3 is TGTGCCAGCAGCCCGGTGGGGGGGCCCCGGACCTATAATTCACCCCTCCACTTT. V is TRBV7-8 and J is TRBJ1-6, with a tentative D call TRBD1 (6 bases). V was cut by 5 bases and J by 2 bases, with 19 bases left in between. Germline lookup yields CDR1 SGHVS and CDR2 FQNEAQ. This CDR3 contains 18 residues. The variable domain in full, with the rest retrieved from reference TRBV7-8 and TRBJ1-6, is GAGVSQSPRYKVAKRGQDVALRCDPISGHVSLFWYQQALGQGPEFLTYFQNEAQLDKSGLPSDRFFAERPEGSVSTLKIQRTQQEDSAVYLCASSPVGGPRTYNSPLHFGNGTRLTVT.

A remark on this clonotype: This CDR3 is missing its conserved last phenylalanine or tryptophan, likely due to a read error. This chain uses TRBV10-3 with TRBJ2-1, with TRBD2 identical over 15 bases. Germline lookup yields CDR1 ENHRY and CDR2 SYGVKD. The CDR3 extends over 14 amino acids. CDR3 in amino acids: CAIRTSGGAIEQFL. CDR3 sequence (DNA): TGCGCCATCAGGACTAGCGGGGGGGCAATTGAGCAGTTCTTA.

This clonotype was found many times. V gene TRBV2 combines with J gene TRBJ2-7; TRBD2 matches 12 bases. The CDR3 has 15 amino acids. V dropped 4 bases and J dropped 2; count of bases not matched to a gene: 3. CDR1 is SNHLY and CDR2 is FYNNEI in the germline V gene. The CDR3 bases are TGTGCCAGCAGTGCGCTAGCGGGAGGGCCCTACGAGCAGTACTTC. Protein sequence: CASSALAGGPYEQYF.

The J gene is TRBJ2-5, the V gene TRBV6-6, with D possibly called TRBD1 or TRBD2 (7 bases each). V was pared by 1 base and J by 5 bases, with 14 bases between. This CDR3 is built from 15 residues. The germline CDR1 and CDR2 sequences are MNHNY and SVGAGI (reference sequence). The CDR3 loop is CASSYYGRGGETQYF. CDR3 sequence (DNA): TGTGCCAGCAGTTACTACGGCAGGGGGGGGGAGACCCAGTACTTC.

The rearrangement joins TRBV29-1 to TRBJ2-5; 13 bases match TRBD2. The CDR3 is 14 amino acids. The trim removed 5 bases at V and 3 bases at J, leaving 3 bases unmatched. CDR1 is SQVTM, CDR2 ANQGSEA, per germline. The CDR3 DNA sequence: TGCAGCGTTCCGACTAGCGGGAGGAAAGAGACCCAGTACTTC. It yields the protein CSVPTSGRKETQYF.

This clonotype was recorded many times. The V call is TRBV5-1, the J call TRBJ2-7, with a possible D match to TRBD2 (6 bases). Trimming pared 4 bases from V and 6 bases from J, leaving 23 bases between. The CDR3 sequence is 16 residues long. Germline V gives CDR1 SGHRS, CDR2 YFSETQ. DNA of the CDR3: TGCGCCAGCAGCGTGGGACTTCTCCCACCTCAATCCGAGCAGTACTTC. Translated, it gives CASSVGLLPPQSEQYF.